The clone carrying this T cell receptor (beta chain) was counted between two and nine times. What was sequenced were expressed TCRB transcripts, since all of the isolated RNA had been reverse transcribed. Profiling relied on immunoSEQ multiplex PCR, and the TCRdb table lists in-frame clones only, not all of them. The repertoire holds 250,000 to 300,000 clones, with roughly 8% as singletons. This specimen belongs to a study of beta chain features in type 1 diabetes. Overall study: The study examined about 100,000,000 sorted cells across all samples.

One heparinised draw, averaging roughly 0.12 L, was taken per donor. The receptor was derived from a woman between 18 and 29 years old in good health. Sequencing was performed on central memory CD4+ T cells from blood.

CDR3 in DNA: TGTGCCAGCAGCCAATCGCAACCACAGTCCAATGAGCAGTTCTTC. Translated, it gives CASSQSQPQSNEQFF. The chain uses TRBV16 and TRBJ2-1, with D unclear. The CDR3 runs 15 residues. Germline-derived CDR1 and CDR2 are KGHSY and FQNENV. Trimming shortened V by 0 bases and J by 6 bases, and 12 bases separated the two germline ends.